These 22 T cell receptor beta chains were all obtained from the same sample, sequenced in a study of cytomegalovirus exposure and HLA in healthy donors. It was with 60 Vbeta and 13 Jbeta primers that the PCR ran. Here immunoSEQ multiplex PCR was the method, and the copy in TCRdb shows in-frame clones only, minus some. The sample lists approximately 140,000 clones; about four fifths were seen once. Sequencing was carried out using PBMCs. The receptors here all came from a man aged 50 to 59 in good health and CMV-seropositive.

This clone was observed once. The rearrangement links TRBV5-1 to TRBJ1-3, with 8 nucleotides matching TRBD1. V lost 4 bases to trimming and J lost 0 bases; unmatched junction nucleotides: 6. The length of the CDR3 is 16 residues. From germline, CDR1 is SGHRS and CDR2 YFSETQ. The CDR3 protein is CASSGTGISSGNTIYF. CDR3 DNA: TGCGCCAGCAGCGGGACAGGAATCAGCTCTGGAAACACCATATATTTT.

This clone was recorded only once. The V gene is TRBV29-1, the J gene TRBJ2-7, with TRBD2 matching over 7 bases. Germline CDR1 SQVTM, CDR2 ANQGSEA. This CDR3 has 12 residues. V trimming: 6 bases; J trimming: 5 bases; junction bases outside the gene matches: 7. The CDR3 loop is CSVRTRSHEQYF. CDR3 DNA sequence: TGCAGCGTCCGGACTAGGTCTCACGAGCAGTACTTC.

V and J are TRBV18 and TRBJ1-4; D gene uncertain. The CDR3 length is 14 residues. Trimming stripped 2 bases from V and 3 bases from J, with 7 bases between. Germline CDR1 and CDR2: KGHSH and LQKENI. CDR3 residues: CASSPSGSNEKLFF. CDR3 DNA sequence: TGTGCCAGCTCACCATCAGGCTCTAATGAAAAACTGTTTTTT.

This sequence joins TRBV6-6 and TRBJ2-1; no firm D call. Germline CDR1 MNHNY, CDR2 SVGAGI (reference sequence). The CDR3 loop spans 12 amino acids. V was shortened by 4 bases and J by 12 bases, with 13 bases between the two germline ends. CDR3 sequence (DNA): TGTGCCAGCAGTTCCACTCCCGGCGGGCAGTTCTTC. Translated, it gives CASSSTPGGQFF.

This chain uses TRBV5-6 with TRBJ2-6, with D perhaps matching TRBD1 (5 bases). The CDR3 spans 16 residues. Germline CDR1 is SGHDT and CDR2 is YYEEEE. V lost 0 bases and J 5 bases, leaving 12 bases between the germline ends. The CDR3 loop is CASSLVRQLWANVLTF. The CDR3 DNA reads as TGTGCCAGCAGCTTGGTTCGACAGCTCTGGGCCAACGTCCTGACTTTC.

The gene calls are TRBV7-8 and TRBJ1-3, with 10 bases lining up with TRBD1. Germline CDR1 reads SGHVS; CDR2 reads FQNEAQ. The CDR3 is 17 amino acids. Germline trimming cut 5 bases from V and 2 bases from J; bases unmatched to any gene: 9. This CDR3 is CASSLRGGQGTGNTIYF. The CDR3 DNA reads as TGTGCCAGCAGCCTAAGGGGGGGACAGGGGACTGGAAACACCATATATTTT.

DNA of the CDR3: TGTGCCACCAGCAGAGCGAGACAAGCAACTCATGGCTACACCTTC. As protein: CATSRARQATHGYTF. The chain has TRBV15 and TRBJ1-2; the D is unclear. Trimming removed 1 base from V and 6 bases from J, with 15 bases in between. The CDR3 consists of 15 residues. CDR1 and CDR2 (germline): LNHNV, YYDKDF (reference sequence).

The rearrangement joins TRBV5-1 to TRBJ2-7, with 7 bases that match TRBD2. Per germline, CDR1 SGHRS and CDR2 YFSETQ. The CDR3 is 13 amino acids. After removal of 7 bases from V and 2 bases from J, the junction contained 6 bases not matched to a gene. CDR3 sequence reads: CASGLADPYEQYF. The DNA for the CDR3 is TGCGCCAGCGGGCTAGCGGACCCCTACGAGCAGTACTTC. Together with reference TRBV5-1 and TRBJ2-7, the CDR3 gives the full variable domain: KAGVTQTPRYLIKTRGQQVTLSCSPISGHRSVSWYQQTPGQGLQFLFEYFSETQRNKGNFPGRFSGRQFSNSRSEMNVSTLELGDSALYLCASGLADPYEQYFGPGTRLTVT.

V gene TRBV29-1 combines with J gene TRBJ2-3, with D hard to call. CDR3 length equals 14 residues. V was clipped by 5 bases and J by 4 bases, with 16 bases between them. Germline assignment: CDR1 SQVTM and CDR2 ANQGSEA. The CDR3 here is CSVQPQSGPDTQYF. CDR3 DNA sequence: TGCAGCGTTCAGCCACAGAGTGGGCCAGATACGCAGTATTTT.

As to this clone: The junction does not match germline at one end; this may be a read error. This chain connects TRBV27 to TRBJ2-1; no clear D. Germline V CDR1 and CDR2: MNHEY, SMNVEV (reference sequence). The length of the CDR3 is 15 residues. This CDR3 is CASPQTPHSFNEQFF. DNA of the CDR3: TGTGCCAGCCCTCAGACTCCTCACTCCTTCAATGAGCAGTTCTTC.

The CDR3 nucleotides are TGTGCCAGCAGCTTAGGACAGCCCTACGAGCAGTACTTC. Translation: CASSLGQPYEQYF. The chain recombines TRBV7-6 with TRBJ2-7, with D possibly TRBD1 on 5 matching bases. V dropped 1 base and J dropped 2 bases, with 6 bases sitting between them. Germline CDR1 reads SGHVS; CDR2 reads FNYEAQ. The CDR3 covers 13 residues.

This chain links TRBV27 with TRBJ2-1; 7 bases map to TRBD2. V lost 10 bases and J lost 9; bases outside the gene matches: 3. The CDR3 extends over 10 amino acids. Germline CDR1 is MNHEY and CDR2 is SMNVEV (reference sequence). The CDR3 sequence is CATGGPEQFF. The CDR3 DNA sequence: TGTGCCACGGGGGGTCCTGAGCAGTTCTTC.

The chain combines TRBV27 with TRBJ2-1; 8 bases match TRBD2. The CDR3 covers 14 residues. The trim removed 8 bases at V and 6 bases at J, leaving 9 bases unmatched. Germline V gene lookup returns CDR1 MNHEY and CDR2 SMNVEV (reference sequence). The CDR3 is CASRDRGGSNEQFF. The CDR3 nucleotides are TGTGCCAGCCGAGACCGGGGGGGTTCCAATGAGCAGTTCTTC.

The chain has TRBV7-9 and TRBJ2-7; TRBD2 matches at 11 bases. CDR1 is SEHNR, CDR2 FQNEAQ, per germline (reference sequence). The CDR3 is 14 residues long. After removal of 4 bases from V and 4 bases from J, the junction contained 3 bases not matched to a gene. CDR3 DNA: TGTGCCAGCAGCTATAGCGGGAGGGCGTACGAGCAGTACTTC. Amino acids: CASSYSGRAYEQYF.

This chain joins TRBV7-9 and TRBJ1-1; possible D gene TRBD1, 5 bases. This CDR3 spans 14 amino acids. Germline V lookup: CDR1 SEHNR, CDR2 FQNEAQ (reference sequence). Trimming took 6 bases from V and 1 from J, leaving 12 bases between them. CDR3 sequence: CASRLGQANTEAFF. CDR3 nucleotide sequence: TGTGCCAGCAGGTTGGGGCAGGCGAACACTGAAGCTTTCTTT.

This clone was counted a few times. CDR3 coding DNA: TGTGCTAGTGGTTTGGGACTAGCGGGAGTAGCAGATACGCAGTATTTT. This sequence encodes CASGLGLAGVADTQYF. This chain links TRBV12-5 with TRBJ2-3, with TRBD2 identical over 12 bases. CDR3 length: 16 residues. The germline gives CDR1 LGHNT, CDR2 FRNRAP. The V and J ends lost 1 base and 4 bases, in that order; junction bases with no gene match: 3.

The CDR3 coding sequence is TGTGCCAGCAGCCTCCTTCGCGGGACTAGCGGCATGAATACGCAGTATTTT. It specifies CASSLLRGTSGMNTQYF. This chain links TRBV28 with TRBJ2-3; TRBD2 aligns across 11 bases. Germline loops: CDR1 MDHEN, CDR2 SYDVKM. This CDR3 contains 17 residues. The ends lost 6 bases at V and 7 bases at J; junction bases unmatched: 15.

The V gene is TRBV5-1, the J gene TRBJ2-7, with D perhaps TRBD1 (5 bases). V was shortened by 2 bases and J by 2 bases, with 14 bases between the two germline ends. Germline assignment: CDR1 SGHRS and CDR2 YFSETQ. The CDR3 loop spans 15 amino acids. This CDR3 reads CASSFGGHPTYEQYF. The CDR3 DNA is TGCGCCAGCAGCTTCGGCGGACACCCAACCTACGAGCAGTACTTC.

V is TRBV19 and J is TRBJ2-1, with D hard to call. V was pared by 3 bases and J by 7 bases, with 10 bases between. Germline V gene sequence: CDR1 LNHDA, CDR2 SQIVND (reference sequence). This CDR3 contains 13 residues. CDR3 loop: CASSIVAGNEQFF. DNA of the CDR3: TGTGCCAGTAGTATTGTCGCCGGGAATGAGCAGTTCTTC.

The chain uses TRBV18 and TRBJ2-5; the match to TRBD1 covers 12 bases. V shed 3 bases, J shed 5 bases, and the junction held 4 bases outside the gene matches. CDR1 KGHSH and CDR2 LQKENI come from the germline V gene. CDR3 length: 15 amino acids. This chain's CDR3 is CASSPGQGAGETQYF. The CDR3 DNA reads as TGTGCCAGCTCACCGGGACAGGGGGCTGGCGAGACCCAGTACTTC.

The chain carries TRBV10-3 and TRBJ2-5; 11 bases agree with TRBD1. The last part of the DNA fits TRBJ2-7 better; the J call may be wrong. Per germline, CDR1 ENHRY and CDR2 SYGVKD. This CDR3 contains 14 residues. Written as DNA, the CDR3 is TGTGCCATCAGCCCGGGACAGGGGGCCTACGAGCAGTACTTC. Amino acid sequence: CAISPGQGAYEQYF.

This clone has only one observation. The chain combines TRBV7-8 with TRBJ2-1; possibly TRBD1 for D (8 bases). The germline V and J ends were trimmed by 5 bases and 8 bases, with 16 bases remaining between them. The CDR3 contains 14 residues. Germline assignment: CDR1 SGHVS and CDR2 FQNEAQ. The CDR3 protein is CASSRTGGVDEQFF. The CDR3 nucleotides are TGTGCCAGCAGCCGAACAGGGGGGGTCGATGAGCAGTTCTTC.